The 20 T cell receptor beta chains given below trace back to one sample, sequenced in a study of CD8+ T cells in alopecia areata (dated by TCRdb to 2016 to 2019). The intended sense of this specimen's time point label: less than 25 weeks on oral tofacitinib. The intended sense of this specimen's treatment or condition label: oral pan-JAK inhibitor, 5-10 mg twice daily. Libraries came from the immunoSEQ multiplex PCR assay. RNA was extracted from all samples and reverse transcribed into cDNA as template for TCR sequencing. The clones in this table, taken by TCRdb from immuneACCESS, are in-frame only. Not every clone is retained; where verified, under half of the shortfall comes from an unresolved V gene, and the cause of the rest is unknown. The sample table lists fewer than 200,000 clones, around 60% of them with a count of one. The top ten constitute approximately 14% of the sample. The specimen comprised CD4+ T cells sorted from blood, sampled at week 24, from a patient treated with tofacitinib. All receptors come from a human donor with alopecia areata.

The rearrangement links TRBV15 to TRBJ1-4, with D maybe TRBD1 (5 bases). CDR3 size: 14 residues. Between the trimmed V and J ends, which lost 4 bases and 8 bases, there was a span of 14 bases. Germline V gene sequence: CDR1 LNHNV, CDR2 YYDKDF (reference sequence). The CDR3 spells CATSIRVRAEKLFF. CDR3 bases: TGTGCCACCAGCATTCGCGTCAGGGCAGAAAAACTGTTTTTT.

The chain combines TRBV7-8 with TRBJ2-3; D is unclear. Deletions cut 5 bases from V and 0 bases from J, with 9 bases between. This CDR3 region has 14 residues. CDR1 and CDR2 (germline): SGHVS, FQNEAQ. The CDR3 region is CASSPYSSTDTQYF. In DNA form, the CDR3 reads TGTGCCAGCAGCCCCTATTCTAGCACAGATACGCAGTATTTT.

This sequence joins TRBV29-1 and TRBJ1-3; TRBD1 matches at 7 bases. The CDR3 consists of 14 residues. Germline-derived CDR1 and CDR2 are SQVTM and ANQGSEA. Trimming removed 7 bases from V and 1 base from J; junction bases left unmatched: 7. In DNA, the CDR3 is TGCAGCGCATCCGGGACAGTGTCTGGAAACACCATATATTTT. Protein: CSASGTVSGNTIYF.

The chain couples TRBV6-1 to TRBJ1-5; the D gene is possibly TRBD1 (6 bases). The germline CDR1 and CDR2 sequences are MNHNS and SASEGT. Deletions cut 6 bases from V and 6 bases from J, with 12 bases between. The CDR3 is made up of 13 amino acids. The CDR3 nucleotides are TGTGCCAGCAGCGGGGGGCTAAGTCAGCCCCAGCATTTT. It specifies CASSGGLSQPQHF.

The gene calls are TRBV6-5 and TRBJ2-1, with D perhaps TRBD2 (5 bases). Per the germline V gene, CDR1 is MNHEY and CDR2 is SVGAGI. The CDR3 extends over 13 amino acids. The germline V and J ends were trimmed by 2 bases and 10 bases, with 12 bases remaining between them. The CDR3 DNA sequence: TGTGCCAGCAGTTACGTCCAAAGCGGAGAGCAGTTCTTC. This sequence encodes CASSYVQSGEQFF.

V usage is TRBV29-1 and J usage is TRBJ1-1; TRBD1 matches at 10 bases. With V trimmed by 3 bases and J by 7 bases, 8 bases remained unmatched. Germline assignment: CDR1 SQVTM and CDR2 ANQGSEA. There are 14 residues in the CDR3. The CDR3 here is CSVEGRDRGIEAFF. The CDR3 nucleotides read TGCAGCGTTGAGGGTAGGGACAGGGGAATTGAAGCTTTCTTT.

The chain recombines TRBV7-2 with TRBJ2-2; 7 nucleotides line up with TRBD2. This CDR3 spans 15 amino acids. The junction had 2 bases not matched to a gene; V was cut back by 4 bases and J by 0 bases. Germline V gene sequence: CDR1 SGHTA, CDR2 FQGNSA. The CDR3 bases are TGTGCCAGCAGCTGGGGGGGTGCGAACACCGGGGAGCTGTTTTTT. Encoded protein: CASSWGGANTGELFF.

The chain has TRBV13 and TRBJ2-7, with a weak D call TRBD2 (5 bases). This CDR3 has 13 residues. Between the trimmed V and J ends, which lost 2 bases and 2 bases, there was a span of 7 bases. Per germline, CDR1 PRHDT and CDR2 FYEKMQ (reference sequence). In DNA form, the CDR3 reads TGTGCCAGCAGCTTAACGGGAACCTACGAGCAGTACTTC. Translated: CASSLTGTYEQYF.

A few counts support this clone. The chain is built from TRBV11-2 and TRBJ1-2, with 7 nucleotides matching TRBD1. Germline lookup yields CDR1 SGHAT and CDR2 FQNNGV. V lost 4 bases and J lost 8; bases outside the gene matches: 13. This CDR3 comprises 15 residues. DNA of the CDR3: TGTGCCAGCAGCTCGACAATGACAGGGAGCGTCGGCTACACCTTC. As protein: CASSSTMTGSVGYTF.

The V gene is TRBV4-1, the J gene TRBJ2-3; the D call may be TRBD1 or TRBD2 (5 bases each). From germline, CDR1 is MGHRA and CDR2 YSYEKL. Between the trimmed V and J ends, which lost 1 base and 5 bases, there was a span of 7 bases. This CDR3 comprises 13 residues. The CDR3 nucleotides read TGCGCCAGCAGCCAAGCGGGGCAAGATACGCAGTATTTT. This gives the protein CASSQAGQDTQYF.

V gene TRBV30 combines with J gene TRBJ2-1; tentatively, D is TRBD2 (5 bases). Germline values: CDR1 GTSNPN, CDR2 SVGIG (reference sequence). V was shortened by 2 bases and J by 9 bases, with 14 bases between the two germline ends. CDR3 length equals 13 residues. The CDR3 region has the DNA TGTGCCTGGAGTCGGTCCCCCCGGGGTGAGCAGTTCTTC. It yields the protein CAWSRSPRGEQFF.

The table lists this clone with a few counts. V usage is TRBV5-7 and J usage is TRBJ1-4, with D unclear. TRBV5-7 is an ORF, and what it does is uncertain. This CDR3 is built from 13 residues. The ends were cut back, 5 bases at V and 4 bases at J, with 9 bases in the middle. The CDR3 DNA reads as TGTGCCAGCAGTCGTTCCCGTAATGAAAAACTGTTTTTT. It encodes CASSRSRNEKLFF.

The CDR3 spells CASSGVRNTGELFF. CDR3 in DNA: TGTGCCAGCAGCGGCGTTAGGAACACCGGGGAGCTGTTTTTT. The rearrangement joins TRBV25-1 to TRBJ2-2; no clear D gene. This CDR3 region has 14 residues. Trimming removed 6 bases from V and 1 base from J, with 9 bases in between. Germline V gene sequence: CDR1 MGHDK, CDR2 SYGVNS.

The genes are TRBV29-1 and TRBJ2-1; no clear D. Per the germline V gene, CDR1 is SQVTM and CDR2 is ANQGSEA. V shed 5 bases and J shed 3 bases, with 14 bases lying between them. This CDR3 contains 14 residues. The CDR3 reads CSVTSLQDYNEQFF. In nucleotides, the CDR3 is TGCAGCGTTACATCTCTTCAGGACTACAATGAGCAGTTCTTC.

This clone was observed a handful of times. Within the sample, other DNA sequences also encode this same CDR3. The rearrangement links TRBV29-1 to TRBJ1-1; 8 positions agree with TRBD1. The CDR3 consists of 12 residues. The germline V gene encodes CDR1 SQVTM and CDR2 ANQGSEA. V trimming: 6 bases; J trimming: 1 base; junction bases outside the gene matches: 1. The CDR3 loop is CSVGQGNTEAFF. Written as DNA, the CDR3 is TGCAGCGTCGGACAGGGGAACACTGAAGCTTTCTTT.

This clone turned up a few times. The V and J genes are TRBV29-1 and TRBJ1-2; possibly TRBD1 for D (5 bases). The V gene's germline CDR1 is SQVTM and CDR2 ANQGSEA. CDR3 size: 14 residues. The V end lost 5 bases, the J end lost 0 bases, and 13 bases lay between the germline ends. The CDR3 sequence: CSVLPRASNYGYTF. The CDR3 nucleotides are TGCAGCGTTCTCCCCAGGGCCTCTAACTATGGCTACACCTTC. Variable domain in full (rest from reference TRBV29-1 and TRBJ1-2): SAVISQKPSRDICQRGTSLTIQCQVDSQVTMMFWYRQQPGQSLTLIATANQGSEATYESGFVIDKFPISRPNLTFSTLTVSNMSPEDSSIYLCSVLPRASNYGYTFGSGTRLTVV.

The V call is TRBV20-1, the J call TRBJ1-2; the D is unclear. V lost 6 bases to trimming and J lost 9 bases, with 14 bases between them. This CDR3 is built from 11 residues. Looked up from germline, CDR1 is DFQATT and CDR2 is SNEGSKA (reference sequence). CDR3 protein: CSADAGRSYTF. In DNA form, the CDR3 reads TGCAGTGCCGACGCCGGTAGAAGCTACACCTTC.

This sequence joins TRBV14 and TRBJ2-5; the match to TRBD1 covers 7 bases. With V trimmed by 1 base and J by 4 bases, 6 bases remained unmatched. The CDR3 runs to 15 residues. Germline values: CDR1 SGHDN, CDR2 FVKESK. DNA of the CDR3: TGTGCCAGCAGCCAAGTTGAGACAGGGAGAGAGACCCAGTACTTC. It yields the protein CASSQVETGRETQYF.

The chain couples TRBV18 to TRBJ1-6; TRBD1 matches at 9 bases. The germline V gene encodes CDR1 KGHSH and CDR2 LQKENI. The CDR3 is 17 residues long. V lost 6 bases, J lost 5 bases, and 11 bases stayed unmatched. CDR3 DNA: TGTGCCAGCTCCGATCCCGGGACAGGGATCAATAATTCACCCCTCCACTTT. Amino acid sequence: CASSDPGTGINNSPLHF.

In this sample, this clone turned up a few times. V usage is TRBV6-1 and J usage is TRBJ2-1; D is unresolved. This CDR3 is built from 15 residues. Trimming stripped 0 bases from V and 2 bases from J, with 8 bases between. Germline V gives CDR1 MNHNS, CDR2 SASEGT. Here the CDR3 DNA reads TGTGCCAGCAGTGAAGCGGCGACAACCTACAATGAGCAGTTCTTC. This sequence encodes CASSEAATTYNEQFF.